This TCR beta chain came from a study of Ad26.COV2.S vaccination and SARS-CoV-2 variants. The overall study: Donor had been placed in the Ad26.COV2.S arm of the COV1001 trial.

V lost 4 bases to trimming and J lost 7 bases, with 15 bases between them. The CDR3 runs to 14 residues. Looked up from germline, CDR1 is SGDLS and CDR2 is YYNGEE. This table comes from immunoSEQ multiplex PCR, and its TCRdb copy is limited to in-frame clones, with some not included. Of fewer than 400,000 clones listed, around four fifths are singletons. The treatment denotes: around 19 received Ad26.COV2.S at low or high dose, single or two shots; about five received placebo; per-sample allocation not given. It was on day 63 after the first vaccine or placebo injection that samples were taken. Based in Boston, the donor was an adult of 18-55 years. The administered vaccine (an Ad26 vector) expressed Wuhan-strain SARS-CoV-2 spike.

This chain joins TRBV9 and TRBJ2-4, with D perhaps given as TRBD1 or TRBD2 (5 bases each). The material sequenced was peripheral blood, taken in a trial of Ad26.COV2.S vaccine versus placebo. The sequence came from a person between 18 and 59 years old who received the Ad26.COV2.S COVID-19 vaccine or a placebo. The CDR3 reads CASSSTGGRNIQYF. The CDR3, as DNA: TGTGCCAGCAGCTCGACTGGGGGTAGGAACATTCAGTACTTC. The full variable domain, its missing parts supplied by reference TRBV9 and TRBJ2-4, is DSGVTQTPKHLITATGQRVTLRCSPRSGDLSVYWYQQSLDQGLQFLIQYYNGEERAKGNILERFSAQQFPDLHSELNLSSLELGDSALYFCASSSTGGRNIQYFGAGTRLSVL.